This T cell receptor beta chain was identified in a study of identical twins. Notes on the study in general: Reduced insertions were recorded for abundant cord blood beta clonotypes, with no such pattern in memory repertoires. Zero-insertion analyses might be partly confounded by invariant T cells like MAIT and iNKT. Modelling approaches yielded underestimates of out-of-frame TCR alpha sharing between monozygotic twins.

Template switching added a universal primer site; cDNA carried unique molecular identifiers. TCRdb re-analysed the 5' RACE reads in MiXCR, keeping a single row per CDR3 protein. The table lists about 1.7 million distinct CDR3 sequences, less than 35% of them singletons. As for this clonotype: Its antigen remains unknown.

Germline V gene lookup returns CDR1 SGHTA and CDR2 FQGNSA. The CDR3 is 16 residues long. The V end was cut by 5 bases, the J end by 10 bases, with 25 bases between. This rearrangement joins TRBV7-2 to TRBJ2-3, with D tentatively TRBD2 (6 bases). The sequenced sample consisted of cord blood. This clonotype was obtained from a newborn girl in good health. DNA of the CDR3: TGTGCCAGCAGCCCCCGACTAGGTTCCGGATCGATGGCGCAGTATTTT. This translates into CASSPRLGSGSMAQYF.